The T cell receptor (beta chain) described here comes from a study of identical twins. TCRdb reprocessed the 5' RACE reads via MiXCR and lists one record per CDR3 protein. The sample lists about 240,000 distinct CDR3 sequences; roughly a tenth were seen once. The sample consisted of memory T cells sorted from blood. The sequence was collected from a man aged 50-60 years in good health.

DNA of the CDR3: TGTGCCAGCAGTGTCGGGACAGGGGGGAGCACAGATACGCAGTATTTT. Translated, it gives CASSVGTGGSTDTQYF. V and J are TRBV28 and TRBJ2-3; 11 bases agree with TRBD1. V lost 5 bases to trimming and J lost 0 bases; unmatched junction nucleotides: 4. CDR1 is MDHEN, CDR2 SYDVKM, per germline. CDR3 length: 16 amino acids.